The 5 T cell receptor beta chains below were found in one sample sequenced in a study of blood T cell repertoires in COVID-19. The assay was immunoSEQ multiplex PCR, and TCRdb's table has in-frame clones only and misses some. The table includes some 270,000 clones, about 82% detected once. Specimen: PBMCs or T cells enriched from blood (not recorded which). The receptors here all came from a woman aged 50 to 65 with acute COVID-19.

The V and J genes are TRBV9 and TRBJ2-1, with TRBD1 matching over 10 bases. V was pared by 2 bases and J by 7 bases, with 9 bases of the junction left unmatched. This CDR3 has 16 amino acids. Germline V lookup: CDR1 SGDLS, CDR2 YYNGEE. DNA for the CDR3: TGTGCCAGCAGCGTTCGACAGGGGGCGAAAGGAAATGAGCAGTTCTTC. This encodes CASSVRQGAKGNEQFF.

CDR3 sequence reads: CASSPLAGSQPQHF. DNA of the CDR3: TGCGCCAGCAGCCCTCTTGCGGGTAGTCAGCCCCAGCATTTT. The chain carries TRBV5-1 and TRBJ1-5, with unresolved D. This CDR3 has 14 residues. Germline CDR1 reads SGHRS; CDR2 reads YFSETQ. V lost 4 bases, J lost 6 bases, and 14 bases lay in between.

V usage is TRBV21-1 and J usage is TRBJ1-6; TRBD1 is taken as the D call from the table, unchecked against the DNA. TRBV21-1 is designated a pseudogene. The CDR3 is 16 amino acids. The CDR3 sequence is CASSFGQNSYNSPLHF. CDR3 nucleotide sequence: TGTGCCAGCAGCTTTGGACAGAACTCCTATAATTCACCCCTCCACTTT.

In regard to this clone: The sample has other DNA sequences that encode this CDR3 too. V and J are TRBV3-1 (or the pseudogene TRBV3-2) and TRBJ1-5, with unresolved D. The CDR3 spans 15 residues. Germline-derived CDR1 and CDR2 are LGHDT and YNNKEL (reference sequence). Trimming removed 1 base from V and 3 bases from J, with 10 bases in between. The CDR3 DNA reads TGTGCCAGCAGCCAAGGGGGAGGGAACAATCAGCCCCAGCATTTT. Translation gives CASSQGGGNNQPQHF.

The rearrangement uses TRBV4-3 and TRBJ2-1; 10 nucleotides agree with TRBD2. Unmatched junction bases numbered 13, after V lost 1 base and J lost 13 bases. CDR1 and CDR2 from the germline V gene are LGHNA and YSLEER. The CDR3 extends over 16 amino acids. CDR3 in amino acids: CASSQVPSGGWGEQFF. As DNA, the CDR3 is TGCGCCAGCAGCCAAGTACCTAGCGGGGGCTGGGGGGAACAGTTCTTC.